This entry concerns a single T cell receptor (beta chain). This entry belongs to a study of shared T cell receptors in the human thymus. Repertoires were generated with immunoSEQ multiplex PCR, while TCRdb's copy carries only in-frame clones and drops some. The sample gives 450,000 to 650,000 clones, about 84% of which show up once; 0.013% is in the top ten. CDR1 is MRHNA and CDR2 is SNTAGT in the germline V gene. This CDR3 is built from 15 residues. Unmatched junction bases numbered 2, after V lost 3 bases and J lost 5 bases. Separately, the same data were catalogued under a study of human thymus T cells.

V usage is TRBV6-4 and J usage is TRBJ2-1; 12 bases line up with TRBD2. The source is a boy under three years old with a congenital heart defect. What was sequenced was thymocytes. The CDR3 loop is CASSDPSGRDNEQFF. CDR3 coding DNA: TGTGCCAGCAGTGATCCTAGCGGGAGGGACAATGAGCAGTTCTTC.